These 27 T cell receptor beta chains were sequenced from one sample in a study of blood T cell repertoires in COVID-19. Measured with immunoSEQ multiplex PCR; TCRdb has only the in-frame clones, and not every one. The repertoire has some 120,000 clones, around 78% of them found once; the top ten carry roughly 2.4%. Material for sequencing was peripheral blood. The receptors shown here come from a man aged 30 to 45 with acute or convalescent COVID-19.

Only a few counts were recorded for this clone. The V and J genes are TRBV7-2 and TRBJ1-5; no reliable D call. Germline assignment: CDR1 SGHTA and CDR2 FQGNSA. V was cut by 2 bases and J by 11 bases, with 22 bases left in between. This CDR3 is 16 amino acids long. The CDR3 bases are TGTGCCAGCAGCTTACTTACTAGGGAACTCATCGGGACCCAGCATTTT. Amino acids: CASSLLTRELIGTQHF.

The chain couples TRBV7-2 to TRBJ2-3; D is perhaps TRBD2 (5 bases). Trimming removed 7 bases at V and 6 bases at J, with 17 bases between. The length of the CDR3 is 14 residues. The germline V gene has CDR1 SGHTA and CDR2 FQGNSA. As DNA, the CDR3 is TGTGCCAGCACCCTCGGCGGGCTGGGGGATACGCAGTATTTT. Its protein is CASTLGGLGDTQYF.

This chain uses TRBV5-4 with TRBJ2-2; TRBD2 is a possible D gene (5 bases). Germline-derived CDR1 and CDR2 are SGHNT and YYREEE (reference sequence). The germline V and J ends were trimmed by 0 bases and 0 bases, with 9 bases remaining between them. The CDR3 runs to 16 residues. CDR3 loop: CASSLVQEANTGELFF. CDR3 DNA: TGTGCCAGCAGCTTGGTCCAGGAGGCGAACACCGGGGAGCTGTTTTTT.

This clone was detected a few times. The rearrangement links TRBV27 to TRBJ1-5, with 8 bases lining up with TRBD1. J was trimmed by 3 bases and V by 6 bases; bases with no gene match: 1. CDR3 length: 13 amino acids. Looked up from germline, CDR1 is MNHEY and CDR2 is SMNVEV (reference sequence). Here the CDR3 reads CASRDRVNQPQHF. The CDR3 DNA reads TGTGCCAGCAGGGACAGGGTCAATCAGCCCCAGCATTTT.

The chain employs TRBV3-1 (or the pseudogene TRBV3-2) and TRBJ1-6; 9 bases line up with TRBD1. Germline V gene data show CDR1 as LGHDT and CDR2 as YNNKEL (reference sequence). The CDR3 runs to 17 residues. Trimming removed 0 bases from V and 8 bases from J; junction bases left unmatched: 8. CDR3 coding DNA: TGTGCCAGCAGCCAAGATCCTCGACAGGGGGGCGATTCACCCCTCCACTTT. As protein: CASSQDPRQGGDSPLHF.

This clone has only one observation. This rearrangement joins TRBV9 to TRBJ1-6, with 8 bases that match TRBD1. The CDR3 sequence is 14 residues long. V lost 0 bases, J lost 9 bases, and 2 bases stayed unmatched. CDR1 is SGDLS and CDR2 is YYNGEE in the germline V gene. CDR3 sequence reads: CASSVGDRGSPLHF. The CDR3 nucleotides are TGTGCCAGCAGCGTAGGAGACAGGGGTTCACCCCTCCACTTT. The full variable domain, in which reference TRBV9 and TRBJ1-6 provide the parts outside the CDR3, is DSGVTQTPKHLITATGQRVTLRCSPRSGDLSVYWYQQSLDQGLQFLIQYYNGEERAKGNILERFSAQQFPDLHSELNLSSLELGDSALYFCASSVGDRGSPLHFGNGTRLTVT.

This clone was picked up many times. The J gene is TRBJ2-5, the V gene TRBV11-2; 10 bases are shared with TRBD2. Germline CDR1 SGHAT, CDR2 FQNNGV. The CDR3 contains 15 residues. V gave up 4 bases and J gave up 2 bases; unmatched junction bases: 4. Here the CDR3 reads CASSSGLAEQETQYF. CDR3 DNA: TGTGCCAGCAGCTCCGGACTAGCGGAACAAGAGACCCAGTACTTC.

V gene TRBV5-4 combines with J gene TRBJ1-1, with TRBD1 matching 8 bases. There are 14 residues in the CDR3. Germline values: CDR1 SGHNT, CDR2 YYREEE (reference sequence). The V gene end was trimmed by 5 bases and the J gene end by 2 bases; junction bases not matched to a gene: 5. CDR3 sequence: CASSTGQVNTEAFF. The CDR3 DNA reads as TGTGCCAGCAGTACGGGACAGGTAAACACTGAAGCTTTCTTT.

The V call is TRBV7-9, the J call TRBJ1-4; tentatively, D is TRBD1 (6 bases). Per germline, CDR1 SEHNR and CDR2 FQNEAQ (reference sequence). V was trimmed by 6 bases and J by 7 bases, leaving 21 bases between them. The CDR3 has 16 amino acids. CDR3 coding DNA: TGTGCCAGCAGGAAGACAGGAGACCTCGGAAGTGAAAAACTGTTTTTT. Encoded protein: CASRKTGDLGSEKLFF.

The chain couples TRBV18 to TRBJ1-1; perhaps TRBD1 as D (6 bases). V lost 4 bases, J lost 2 bases, and 20 bases lay in between. The CDR3 is 17 amino acids. From germline, CDR1 is KGHSH and CDR2 LQKENI. CDR3: CASSRPGAGELNTEAFF. For the CDR3, the DNA is TGTGCCAGCTCACGACCCGGGGCAGGGGAATTAAACACTGAAGCTTTCTTT.

The rearrangement uses TRBV19 and TRBJ1-5; D is unresolved. CDR3 length: 15 amino acids. Germline values: CDR1 LNHDA, CDR2 SQIVND (reference sequence). V was shortened by 2 bases and J by 0 bases, with 8 bases between the two germline ends. The CDR3 loop is CASSITEYSNQPQHF. The DNA for the CDR3 is TGTGCCAGTAGTATAACGGAGTATAGCAATCAGCCCCAGCATTTT.

This clone was counted only a few times. V usage is TRBV18 and J usage is TRBJ2-2; D might be TRBD2 (6 bases). V was trimmed by 1 base and J by 0 bases, leaving 9 bases between them. CDR1 KGHSH and CDR2 LQKENI come from the germline V gene. The CDR3 extends over 16 amino acids. CDR3: CASSPLERANTGELFF. CDR3 bases: TGTGCCAGCTCACCACTAGAGCGGGCGAACACCGGGGAGCTGTTTTTT.

V usage is TRBV6-2 or TRBV6-3 and J usage is TRBJ1-5; 8 bases are shared with TRBD1. The CDR3 sequence is 18 residues long. The V gene end was trimmed by 0 bases and the J gene end by 0 bases; junction bases not matched to a gene: 7. CDR1 is MNHEY and CDR2 is SVGEGT in the germline V gene. CDR3 in amino acids: CASSYSMGQVYSNQPQHF. Here the CDR3 DNA reads TGTGCCAGCAGTTACTCGATGGGACAGGTCTATAGCAATCAGCCCCAGCATTTT.

This chain connects TRBV19 to TRBJ1-2; D remains unclear. V lost 2 bases, J lost 4 bases, and 5 bases lay in between. Germline V gives CDR1 LNHDA, CDR2 SQIVND (reference sequence). This CDR3 comprises 12 residues. Here the CDR3 DNA reads TGTGCCAGTAGTATACCCAGCTATGGCTACACCTTC. This sequence encodes CASSIPSYGYTF.

The chain combines TRBV12-3 or TRBV12-4 with TRBJ1-2; a weak D match, TRBD1 (5 bases). V gave up 10 bases and J gave up 5 bases, with 17 bases separating them. The CDR3 loop spans 13 amino acids. The CDR3 spells CATTRGGLYGYTF. CDR3 sequence (DNA): TGTGCCACAACCCGGGGGGGACTTTATGGCTACACCTTC.

The V call is TRBV19, the J call TRBJ1-1; D remains unclear. The CDR3 has 16 residues. In germline, CDR1 is LNHDA, CDR2 SQIVND (reference sequence). V was trimmed by 2 bases and J by 0 bases, leaving 13 bases between them. CDR3 in DNA: TGTGCCAGTAGTATAAGCTCGGAGCAGATGAACACTGAAGCTTTCTTT. Translation gives CASSISSEQMNTEAFF.

The CDR3 sequence: CASSVGPAGGTDTQYF. The CDR3 nucleotides read TGTGCCAGCAGCGTAGGCCCAGCGGGGGGCACAGATACGCAGTATTTT. J is TRBJ2-3 and V is TRBV9; TRBD2 matches 8 bases. The V gene's germline CDR1 is SGDLS and CDR2 YYNGEE. Trimming took 0 bases from V and 1 from J; bases not matched to a gene: 4. This CDR3 is 16 amino acids long.

This clone appeared a single time. The chain couples TRBV7-2 to TRBJ1-6; D is unclear. This CDR3 is 16 amino acids long. Trimming shortened V by 2 bases and J by 5 bases, and 13 bases separated the two germline ends. The V gene's germline CDR1 is SGHTA and CDR2 FQGNSA. The CDR3 DNA is TGTGCCAGCAGCTTATGGGTACTGGGAGATAATTCACCCCTCCACTTT. Protein sequence: CASSLWVLGDNSPLHF.

The chain employs TRBV30 and TRBJ1-1; the D gene is possibly TRBD1 (5 bases). CDR1 and CDR2 (germline): GTSNPN, SVGIG (reference sequence). With 0 bases removed from V and 1 base from J, the gap between germline ends came to 9 bases. The CDR3 has 14 amino acids. The CDR3 sequence: CAWSVTRENTEAFF. The CDR3 coding sequence is TGTGCCTGGAGTGTAACCAGGGAGAACACTGAAGCTTTCTTT. The full variable domain, completed using reference TRBV30 and TRBJ1-1, is SQTIHQWPATLVQPVGSPLSLECTVEGTSNPNLYWYRQAAGRGLQLLFYSVGIGQISSEVPQNLSASRPQDRQFILSSKKLLLSDSGFYLCAWSVTRENTEAFFGQGTRLTVV.

About this clone: The junction and the germline gene differ at one end; a read error may be behind it. This chain uses TRBV7-7 with TRBJ2-3; 8 bases align to TRBD1. CDR1 SSHAT and CDR2 FNYEAQ come from the germline V gene (reference sequence). The CDR3 contains 17 residues. CDR3 in DNA: TGTGCTAGCAGCTTAGGAAGAGGTCAGGGGGCATCAGATACGCAGTATTTT. Amino acid sequence: CASSLGRGQGASDTQYF.

The genes are TRBV4-2 and TRBJ2-1; 11 bases agree with TRBD2. The CDR3 is 16 amino acids. The V and J ends lost 0 bases and 3 bases, in that order; junction bases with no gene match: 1. Per germline, CDR1 LGHNA and CDR2 YNFKEQ. The CDR3 nucleotides are TGTGCCAGCAGCCAAGACGGGACTAGCGGCTACAATGAGCAGTTCTTC. It translates to CASSQDGTSGYNEQFF.

The rearrangement joins TRBV2 to TRBJ1-1; unclear D gene. This CDR3 is 13 amino acids long. V lost 3 bases, J lost 2 bases, and 7 bases lay in between. Germline V CDR1 and CDR2: SNHLY, FYNNEI. CDR3 nucleotide sequence: TGTGCCAGCAGTGAGGGCAGAAACACTGAAGCTTTCTTT. Protein: CASSEGRNTEAFF.

V gene TRBV5-5 combines with J gene TRBJ1-5; 9 bases are a match to TRBD1. Trimming took 4 bases from V and 2 from J; bases not matched to a gene: 4. CDR3 length: 15 residues. CDR1 and CDR2 (germline): SGHKS, YYEKEE (reference sequence). The CDR3 bases are TGTGCCAGCAGCGCGACAGGGGGAGGCAATCAGCCCCAGCATTTT. It translates to CASSATGGGNQPQHF.

CDR3 sequence: CSVEDGANYEQYF. DNA of the CDR3: TGCAGCGTTGAAGATGGGGCCAACTACGAGCAGTACTTC. The V gene is TRBV29-1, the J gene TRBJ2-7, with a tentative D call TRBD1 (5 bases). The CDR3 loop spans 13 amino acids. The germline V gene encodes CDR1 SQVTM and CDR2 ANQGSEA. V lost 0 bases and J lost 3, with 9 bases in between.

The V gene is TRBV30, the J gene TRBJ2-1; 11 nucleotides line up with TRBD2. Germline assignment: CDR1 GTSNPN and CDR2 SVGIG (reference sequence). The CDR3 is made up of 16 amino acids. With 2 bases clipped from V and 7 bases from J, the junction kept 10 bases outside the gene matches. The CDR3 region is CAWSPRGLAGGNEQFF. The CDR3 DNA sequence: TGTGCCTGGAGTCCCCGAGGGCTAGCGGGAGGTAATGAGCAGTTCTTC.

The chain has TRBV12-3 or TRBV12-4 and TRBJ2-1, with D possibly being TRBD1 (5 bases). V lost 5 bases and J 8 bases, leaving 10 bases between the germline ends. This CDR3 comprises 12 residues. CDR3 protein: CASSPGLDEQFF. CDR3 coding DNA: TGTGCCAGCAGTCCAGGGCTGGATGAGCAGTTCTTC.

The V gene is TRBV7-3, the J gene TRBJ2-3; 11 positions agree with TRBD2. The CDR3 consists of 16 residues. With V trimmed by 6 bases and J by 4 bases, 9 bases remained unmatched. Germline-derived CDR1 and CDR2 are SGHTA and FQGTGA. In nucleotides, the CDR3 is TGTGCCAGCAGTGGTAGCGGGGGGGCTCGCGCAGATACGCAGTATTTT. Encoded protein: CASSGSGGARADTQYF.